The clone carrying this T cell receptor (beta chain) was detected many times. The target antigen is unknown. TCRdb reprocessed the 5' RACE reads via MiXCR and lists one record per CDR3 protein. Here the sample spans around 680,000 distinct CDR3 sequences, more than 6.5% being singletons. The data are from a study of identical twins. Study conclusions and caveats: Memory repertoires showed no such pattern, whereas abundant cord blood beta clonotypes carried fewer insertions.

The CDR3 length is 14 residues. V shed 2 bases and J 3 bases; nucleotides not matched to a gene: 2. These records were also assigned to another study, of yellow fever vaccine responses in identical twins.

V is TRBV12-3 or TRBV12-4 and J is TRBJ2-7; 9 positions agree with TRBD1. The sequenced material came from PBMCs. This sequence was found in a woman aged 18-29 years in good health. The CDR3 loop is CASSLPDRGYEQYF. CDR3 nucleotides: TGTGCCAGCAGTTTACCGGACAGGGGCTACGAGCAGTACTTC.